One sample yielded the 18 T cell receptor beta chains listed below, sequenced in a study of Tregs in tolerant kidney transplant recipients. The nonmyeloablative bone marrow transplants came from related graft donors, with transient mixed chimerism. TCRdb keeps only in-frame clones here, not all; method: immunoSEQ multiplex PCR. The sample has 54,000 or so clones; about 89% are singletons. The material sequenced was CD8+ T cells from blood (PBMCs), taken 24 months after the transplant. These receptors all come from a human patient who received a combined kidney and bone marrow transplant. A subset of T cells may come from the graft donor.

V gene TRBV4-1 combines with J gene TRBJ1-5, with D maybe TRBD1 (6 bases). With 0 bases removed from V and 5 bases from J, the gap between germline ends came to 11 bases. Germline-derived CDR1 and CDR2 are MGHRA and YSYEKL. The length of the CDR3 is 15 residues. The DNA for the CDR3 is TGCGCCAGCAGCCAAGATTCTACAGGGTATCAGCCCCAGCATTTT. Translating it yields CASSQDSTGYQPQHF.

This clone was counted once. V gene TRBV5-1 combines with J gene TRBJ2-7, with 10 bases aligning to TRBD1. This CDR3 is built from 16 residues. The ends lost 3 bases at V and 4 bases at J; junction bases unmatched: 10. Germline V lookup: CDR1 SGHRS, CDR2 YFSETQ. CDR3 bases: TGCGCCAGCAGCTCCCACGGACAGGGGGTCGGTTACGAGCAGTACTTC. As protein: CASSSHGQGVGYEQYF.

This chain joins TRBV4-3 and TRBJ2-2; weak D call: TRBD2 (5 bases). There are 15 residues in the CDR3. Germline CDR1 and CDR2: LGHNA and YSLEER. Deletions cut 6 bases from V and 1 base from J, with 12 bases between. The CDR3 DNA reads TGCGCCAGCAGTGAGGGAGATGTGAACACCGGGGAGCTGTTTTTT. This gives the protein CASSEGDVNTGELFF.

This chain uses TRBV10-3 with TRBJ2-7, with TRBD2 identical over 7 bases. Trimming removed 2 bases from V and 1 base from J; junction bases left unmatched: 11. The length of the CDR3 is 17 residues. In germline, CDR1 is ENHRY, CDR2 SYGVKD. CDR3: CAISEPWDYSSSYEQYF. The CDR3 DNA reads as TGTGCCATCAGTGAGCCATGGGACTATTCGTCGTCCTACGAGCAGTACTTC.

The chain is built from TRBV4-1 and TRBJ1-1; 9 bases line up with TRBD1. Germline V gene lookup returns CDR1 MGHRA and CDR2 YSYEKL. V shed 0 bases and J 4 bases; nucleotides not matched to a gene: 6. The CDR3 extends over 16 amino acids. The CDR3 protein is CASSQDPNRGLTEAFF. CDR3 bases: TGCGCCAGCAGCCAAGACCCAAACAGGGGGCTCACTGAAGCTTTCTTT.

V gene TRBV6-4 combines with J gene TRBJ1-4, with TRBD1 as a possible D gene (5 bases). Germline V gene lookup returns CDR1 MRHNA and CDR2 SNTAGT. This CDR3 is 15 amino acids long. V lost 6 bases, J lost 7 bases, and 18 bases lay in between. The CDR3 nucleotides read TGTGCCAGCAGCGGGACTGCTGCAGCGGGTGAAAAACTGTTTTTT. Encoded protein: CASSGTAAAGEKLFF.

The gene calls are TRBV7-6 and TRBJ2-1; 13 nucleotides agree with TRBD2. Germline CDR1 and CDR2: SGHVS and FNYEAQ. The V segment lost 5 bases and the J segment 10 bases; nucleotides outside the gene matches: 11. This CDR3 is built from 16 residues. The CDR3 DNA sequence: TGTGCCAGCAGCGACCTACTAGCGGGAGGGCCGGGAGAGCAGTTCTTC. The encoded protein is CASSDLLAGGPGEQFF.

J is TRBJ2-7 and V is TRBV5-6; 8 bases are a match to TRBD1. Germline trimming cut 4 bases from V and 5 bases from J; bases unmatched to any gene: 8. The CDR3 loop spans 14 amino acids. CDR1 SGHDT and CDR2 YYEEEE come from the germline V gene. The CDR3 nucleotides read TGTGCCAGCAGCCCCGGGACAGGACTTGACGAGCAGTACTTC. Amino acids: CASSPGTGLDEQYF.

The CDR3 reads CASSLVGGSYNSPLHF. The DNA of the CDR3 is TGTGCCAGCAGTTTGGTCGGTGGCTCCTATAATTCACCCCTCCACTTT. This chain connects TRBV27 to TRBJ1-6, with D hard to call. CDR1 is MNHEY, CDR2 SMNVEV, per germline (reference sequence). The V and J ends lost 3 bases and 0 bases respectively, with 9 bases between them. The CDR3 sequence is 16 residues long.

This clone was seen a single time. The chain joins TRBV7-8 to TRBJ1-2; D is undetermined. V lost 0 bases to trimming and J lost 3 bases, with 11 bases between them. Germline values: CDR1 SGHVS, CDR2 FQNEAQ. The CDR3 is made up of 15 amino acids. CDR3 in amino acids: CASSLALGSYYGYTF. CDR3 sequence (DNA): TGTGCCAGCAGCTTAGCGCTTGGCAGTTACTATGGCTACACCTTC.

V and J are TRBV7-9 and TRBJ2-7; TRBD2 aligns across 13 bases. The J segment lost 4 bases and the V segment lost 5 bases, leaving 5 bases of the junction unmatched. CDR1 is SEHNR, CDR2 FQNEAQ, per germline (reference sequence). There are 15 residues in the CDR3. The CDR3 reads CASSRTSGSIYEQYF. DNA of the CDR3: TGTGCCAGCAGCAGGACTAGCGGGAGCATATACGAGCAGTACTTC.

This clone was picked up one time. The chain is built from TRBV7-8 and TRBJ2-7; 8 nucleotides agree with TRBD2. Germline lookup yields CDR1 SGHVS and CDR2 FQNEAQ. V was clipped by 5 bases and J by 0 bases; unmatched bases: 9. This CDR3 contains 16 residues. Here the CDR3 reads CASSTRTGGTSYEQYF. CDR3 bases: TGTGCCAGCAGCACCCGGACGGGGGGGACCTCCTACGAGCAGTACTTC.

CDR3 nucleotides: TGTGCCAGCAGCTCGCTTACAATCGGACATCATGAGCAGTTCTTC. Amino acids: CASSSLTIGHHEQFF. This chain connects TRBV7-2 to TRBJ2-1; D perhaps matches TRBD1 (5 bases). V was shortened by 4 bases and J by 8 bases, with 18 bases between the two germline ends. The germline V gene has CDR1 SGHTA and CDR2 FQGNSA. This CDR3 contains 15 residues.

This chain links TRBV2 with TRBJ1-2; 8 bases map to TRBD1. This CDR3 has 17 residues. Germline CDR1 reads SNHLY; CDR2 reads FYNNEI. V gave up 2 bases and J gave up 1 base; unmatched junction bases: 9. CDR3 DNA sequence: TGTGCCAGCAGTGAACCAATCGGGACAGGCCTTAACTATGGCTACACCTTC. Protein: CASSEPIGTGLNYGYTF.

The chain has TRBV27 and TRBJ2-7; the match to TRBD1 covers 7 bases. The trim removed 5 bases at V and 3 bases at J, leaving 7 bases unmatched. Germline lookup yields CDR1 MNHEY and CDR2 SMNVEV (reference sequence). The CDR3 is 14 amino acids. Here the CDR3 DNA reads TGTGCCAGCAGTACCGGGACAGCGATCTACGAGCAGTACTTC. This translates into CASSTGTAIYEQYF.

This chain joins TRBV5-4 and TRBJ2-7, with D possibly being TRBD2 (6 bases). CDR3 length: 14 amino acids. The V gene lost 0 bases and the J gene lost 1 base, with 8 bases spanning the gap. Per the germline V gene, CDR1 is SGHNT and CDR2 is YYREEE (reference sequence). The CDR3 reads CASSLGGLSYEQYF. In nucleotides, the CDR3 is TGTGCCAGCAGCTTGGGCGGACTATCCTACGAGCAGTACTTC.

The genes are TRBV7-8 and TRBJ2-7; 11 bases match TRBD2. CDR1 is SGHVS, CDR2 FQNEAQ, per germline. The CDR3 consists of 16 residues. The ends lost 5 bases at V and 2 bases at J; junction bases unmatched: 8. CDR3: CASSPLTSGAPYEQYF. The CDR3 bases are TGTGCCAGCAGCCCCTTGACTAGCGGGGCGCCCTACGAGCAGTACTTC.

The V call is TRBV4-2, the J call TRBJ2-7; 10 bases agree with TRBD1. V lost 0 bases, J lost 4 bases, and 3 bases stayed unmatched. The length of the CDR3 is 15 residues. From germline, CDR1 is LGHNA and CDR2 YNFKEQ. CDR3 nucleotide sequence: TGTGCCAGCAGCCAAGAGGGGACAGGGGATTACGAGCAGTACTTC. Protein product: CASSQEGTGDYEQYF.